This entry lists 9 T cell receptor beta chains sequenced from one sample in a study of response to subunit inactivated influenza vaccine. TCRdb redid the calling of the RT-PCR reads with MiXCR, one entry per CDR3 protein. The top ten hold approximately 10% of the sample, which has more than 450,000 distinct CDR3 sequences, 10% to 12% seen once. These data also featured in a second study, about T cells expressing NK-cell markers. This second study notes: Production of TCR beta cDNA relied on 5'RACE template switching with UMIs.

Here the sequenced sample was PBMCs from blood, taken on the day of vaccination. The receptors here all came from a man aged 50 or older who received an inactivated influenza vaccine.

A few counts support this clonotype. This rearrangement joins TRBV7-2 to TRBJ2-1, with TRBD2 identical over 10 bases. This CDR3 region has 16 residues. The germline V gene encodes CDR1 SGHTA and CDR2 FQGNSA. With V trimmed by 5 bases and J by 3 bases, 7 bases remained unmatched. CDR3 sequence reads: CASSPNLAGDYNEQFF. The CDR3 DNA is TGTGCCAGCAGCCCCAACCTAGCGGGAGACTACAATGAGCAGTTCTTC.

This clonotype was recorded a few times. The chain recombines TRBV5-1 with TRBJ1-5; D is unresolved. Germline CDR1 is SGHRS and CDR2 is YFSETQ. The CDR3 extends over 14 amino acids. V was trimmed by 4 bases and J by 4 bases, leaving 12 bases between them. As DNA, the CDR3 is TGCGCCAGCAGCCCTGGCGGGGTGAATCAGCCCCAGCATTTT. Its protein is CASSPGGVNQPQHF. Based on the CDR3 plus reference TRBV5-1 and TRBJ1-5, the full variable domain is KAGVTQTPRYLIKTRGQQVTLSCSPISGHRSVSWYQQTPGQGLQFLFEYFSETQRNKGNFPGRFSGRQFSNSRSEMNVSTLELGDSALYLCASSPGGVNQPQHFGDGTRLSIL.

This clonotype was found many times. The chain joins TRBV5-1 to TRBJ2-7; TRBD2 matches at 8 bases. The germline CDR1 and CDR2 sequences are SGHRS and YFSETQ. The CDR3 totals 14 residues. The trim removed 4 bases at V and 1 base at J, leaving 4 bases unmatched. The CDR3 is CASSGAGESYEQYF. CDR3 DNA sequence: TGCGCCAGCAGCGGAGCGGGAGAGTCCTACGAGCAGTACTTC.

J is TRBJ2-5 and V is TRBV5-1; D unclear. This CDR3 region has 14 residues. Germline assignment: CDR1 SGHRS and CDR2 YFSETQ. V lost 0 bases and J 3 bases, leaving 9 bases between the germline ends. The CDR3: CASSLVAGKETQYF. CDR3 DNA: TGCGCCAGCAGCTTGGTGGCTGGGAAAGAGACCCAGTACTTC.

This clonotype turned up a few times. V usage is TRBV5-1 and J usage is TRBJ2-5, with 8 bases that match TRBD1. Germline V gene sequence: CDR1 SGHRS, CDR2 YFSETQ. The CDR3 consists of 17 residues. V gave up 5 bases and J gave up 2 bases; unmatched junction bases: 14. The CDR3 reads CASSLQSGTGRQETQYF. In nucleotides, the CDR3 is TGCGCCAGCAGTCTACAATCCGGGACAGGACGACAAGAGACCCAGTACTTC.

This clonotype was observed a few times. The chain couples TRBV12-3 or TRBV12-4 to TRBJ2-3, with unresolved D. V shed 5 bases and J shed 2 bases, with 8 bases lying between them. This CDR3 is built from 13 residues. In nucleotides, the CDR3 is TGTGCCAGCAGTACGGGTATCACAGATACGCAGTATTTT. Translated: CASSTGITDTQYF.

This clonotype was counted a few times. This rearrangement joins TRBV20-1 to TRBJ2-1, with TRBD1 identical over 8 bases. The junction had 8 bases not matched to a gene; V was cut back by 5 bases and J by 8 bases. The CDR3 length is 13 residues. Germline lookup yields CDR1 DFQATT and CDR2 SNEGSKA (reference sequence). The CDR3 spells CSAGGQGRDEQFF. The CDR3 DNA reads as TGCAGTGCTGGAGGACAGGGCCGCGATGAGCAGTTCTTC.

V gene TRBV5-6 combines with J gene TRBJ2-1, with TRBD2 identical over 8 bases. The length of the CDR3 is 17 residues. In germline, CDR1 is SGHDT, CDR2 YYEEEE. With V trimmed by 4 bases and J by 3 bases, 12 bases remained unmatched. The CDR3 is CASSPPLAGIDYNEQFF. CDR3 sequence (DNA): TGTGCCAGCAGCCCCCCTTTAGCGGGGATAGACTACAATGAGCAGTTCTTC.

The V and J genes are TRBV5-5 and TRBJ1-3; TRBD1 agrees at 9 bases. From germline, CDR1 is SGHKS and CDR2 YYEKEE (reference sequence). Trimming cost V 5 bases and J 4 bases; bases outside gene matches: 10. The CDR3 runs 16 residues. CDR3 protein: CASSFAGTGTGNTIYF. For the CDR3, the DNA is TGTGCCAGCAGTTTTGCGGGGACAGGGACGGGAAACACCATATATTTT.